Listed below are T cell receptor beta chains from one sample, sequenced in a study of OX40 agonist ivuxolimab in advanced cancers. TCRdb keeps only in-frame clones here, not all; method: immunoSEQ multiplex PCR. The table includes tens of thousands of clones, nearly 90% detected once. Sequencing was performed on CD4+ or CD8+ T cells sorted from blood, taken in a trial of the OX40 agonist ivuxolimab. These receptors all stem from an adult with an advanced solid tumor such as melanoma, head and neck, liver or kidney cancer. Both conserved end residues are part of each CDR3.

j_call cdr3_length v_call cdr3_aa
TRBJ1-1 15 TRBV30 CAWSVLGDGYTEAFF
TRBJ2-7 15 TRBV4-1 CASSQGTSGFYEQYF
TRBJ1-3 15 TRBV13 CASSLLADSGNTIYF
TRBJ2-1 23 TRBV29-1 CSEYSGQGRLTSGGAPTYNEQFF
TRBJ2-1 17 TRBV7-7 CASSLGRGASSYNEQFF
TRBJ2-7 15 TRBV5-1 CASSLVGGRGYEQYF
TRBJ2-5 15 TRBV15 CATSVIGTNQETQYF
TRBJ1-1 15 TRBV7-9 CASSLNAERGRGAFF
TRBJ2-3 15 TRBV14 CASSQGASGTDTQYF
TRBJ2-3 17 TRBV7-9 CASSPGLAGGPVDTQYF
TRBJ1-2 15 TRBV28 CASSPLPTGGYGYTF
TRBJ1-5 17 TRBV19 CASSIEGVGNSNQPQHF
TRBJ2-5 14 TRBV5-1 CASSYGTGEETQYF
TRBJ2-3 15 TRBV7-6 CASSSALGGTDTQYF
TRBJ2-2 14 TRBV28 CASGAWSDTGELFF
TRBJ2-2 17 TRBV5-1 CASSGEPRYSDTGELFF
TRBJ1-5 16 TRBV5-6 CASTLGAQGPGQPQHF
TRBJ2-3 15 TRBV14 CASSQLSFLGDTQYF
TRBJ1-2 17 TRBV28 CASSFQGESEEAYGYTF
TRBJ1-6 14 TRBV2 CASYRTGDNSPLHF
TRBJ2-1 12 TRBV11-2 CASSLVPHEQFF
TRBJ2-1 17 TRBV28 CASSASLAGGPNNEQFF
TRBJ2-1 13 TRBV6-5 CASSWTSVNEQFF
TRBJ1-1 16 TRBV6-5 CASSYSEYIGATEAFF
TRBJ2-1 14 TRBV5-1 CASSSGTGVNEQFF
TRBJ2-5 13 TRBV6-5 CASSYSDSQTQYF
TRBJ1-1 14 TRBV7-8 CASSSQGVNTEAFF
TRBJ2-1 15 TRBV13 CASSLGGGAYNEQFF